This section outlines one TCR beta chain sequence together with its context. This specimen comes from a study of blood T cell repertoires in COVID-19. Across the whole study: Italy, Spain and the United States were the sources of the convalescent and acute COVID-19 samples.

Only in-frame clones appear in the TCRdb table, and some are missing; sequencing was by immunoSEQ multiplex PCR. Of about 440,000 clones in the sample, 90% were seen once. Recovered status in Cohort 3 required two negative PCRs, clearance, or symptom resolution. This clonotype was obtained from a young man who had recovered from COVID-19. The sequencing sample was made of PBMCs or T cells enriched from blood (not recorded which).

The CDR3 bases are TGTGCCAGTAGTATGGAAACGGAGGGGCGACAGCCCCAGCATTTT. It is translated as CASSMETEGRQPQHF. J is TRBJ1-5 and V is TRBV19, with D maybe TRBD1 (5 bases). The CDR3 extends over 15 amino acids. Germline V CDR1 and CDR2: LNHDA, SQIVND (reference sequence). Deletions cut 3 bases from V and 7 bases from J, with 16 bases between.